This T cell receptor (beta chain) was captured in a study of cytomegalovirus exposure and HLA in healthy donors. The overall study: Earlier work reported roughly 120 million unique TCR beta sequences from 180 million or so T cells. In terms of ancestry, the Caucasian-associated cluster contained roughly 81% of the 398 genotyped donors. Study observations and caveats: Fewer N-insertions than the approximately 700-donor mean were reportedly shown by an Asian-associated ancestry cluster in a later analysis.

Trimming took 2 bases from V and 1 from J; bases not matched to a gene: 2. This CDR3 is 15 amino acids long. The V gene's germline CDR1 is MNHEY and CDR2 SVGAGI. About this clone itself: Antigen specificity is unknown.

The PCR had 60 Vbeta and 13 Jbeta primers. The data were produced by immunoSEQ multiplex PCR, yet TCRdb's version contains in-frame clones alone and is incomplete. The table has 120,000 to 150,000 clones, around 79% seen once; the top ten hold 5.5% to 6%. The sequence came from a man aged 25-45 years in good health and CMV-seropositive. The sequenced sample was PBMCs. The chain links TRBV6-5 to TRBJ2-3; the match to TRBD1 covers 8 bases. DNA for the CDR3: TGTGCCAGCAGTTACGGGGGACAGGGCACAGATACGCAGTATTTT. Residues: CASSYGGQGTDTQYF.